The rows below give T cell receptor beta chains drawn from one sample of a study of T cell changes during pregnancy in multiple sclerosis. This table comes from immunoSEQ multiplex PCR, and its TCRdb copy is limited to in-frame clones, with some not included. The repertoire holds approximately 12,000 clones, with about 88% as singletons. The material sequenced was CD8+ T cells from peripheral blood mononuclear cells, taken in the second trimester of pregnancy. These receptor sequences come from a female donor in good health, enrolled as a control in a pregnancy study. Both conserved end residues are part of each CDR3. Fields, in order: clone size, V gene, J gene, D gene, CDR3 protein, CDR3 DNA. The D gene is left open where the match is weak. Only part of the rows carry a size: once, few, many, or a class if the clone is expanded.

>-|TRBV7-9|TRBJ2-7|TRBD1
CASSPDRAPYEQYF
TGTGCCAGCAGCCCCGACAGGGCGCCCTACGAGCAGTACTTC
>-|TRBV2|TRBJ2-6|TRBD2
CANKLAGISGANVLTF
TGTGCCAACAAACTAGCGGGTATCTCTGGGGCCAACGTCCTGACTTTC
>-|TRBV19|TRBJ1-1|-
CASSNSRAGNTEAFF
TGTGCCAGTAGTAATTCGAGGGCGGGGAACACTGAAGCTTTCTTT
>-|TRBV25-1|TRBJ1-3|-
CASSEGPRESPGGNTIYF
TGTGCCAGCAGTGAAGGGCCCCGGGAGTCTCCGGGTGGAAACACCATATATTTT
>-|TRBV20-1|TRBJ1-2|-
CGAWVNEGYTF
TGCGGGGCCTGGGTGAATGAAGGCTACACCTTC
>-|TRBV5-4|TRBJ2-6|-
CASSLAGSRSGANVLTF
TGTGCCAGCAGCTTGGCCGGATCGAGGTCTGGGGCCAACGTCCTGACTTTC
>-|TRBV30|TRBJ2-7|-
CAWSLWVGMREQYF
TGTGCCTGGAGTCTATGGGTCGGGATGAGGGAGCAGTACTTC
>-|TRBV6-4|TRBJ1-1|TRBD1
CASSGTGEHTEAFF
TGTGCCAGCAGTGGAACAGGGGAACACACTGAAGCTTTCTTT
>-|TRBV9|TRBJ2-3|-
CASSVEGASTDTQYF
TGTGCCAGCAGCGTAGAAGGGGCTAGCACAGATACGCAGTATTTT
>-|TRBV11-2|TRBJ2-1|-
CASSRLAAGSVNEQFF
TGTGCCAGCAGCCGGCTGGCGGCAGGGTCTGTGAATGAGCAGTTCTTC
>-|TRBV9|TRBJ2-5|TRBD2
CASSVGTSGMEETQYF
TGTGCCAGCAGCGTAGGGACTAGCGGGATGGAAGAGACCCAGTACTTC
>-|TRBV6-1|TRBJ2-1|-
CASSEWASGARGEQFF
TGTGCCAGCAGTGAATGGGCCAGCGGAGCCCGGGGTGAGCAGTTCTTC
>-|TRBV6-6|TRBJ2-2|TRBD1
CASSTPGQANTGELFF
TGTGCCAGCAGCACACCGGGACAGGCGAACACCGGGGAGCTGTTTTTT
>once|TRBV5-5|TRBJ2-7|-
CASSPGQTTYEQYF
TGTGCCAGCAGCCCAGGGCAGACGACCTACGAGCAGTACTTC
>-|TRBV7-6|TRBJ2-2|-
CASSEGVGNTGELFF
TGTGCCAGCAGCGAAGGGGTCGGGAACACCGGGGAGCTGTTTTTT
>-|TRBV29-1|TRBJ2-1|-
CSVVSLVANEQFF
TGCAGCGTTGTAAGCTTGGTAGCCAATGAGCAGTTCTTC
>-|TRBV30|TRBJ1-6|-
CAWSVLWGDNSPLHF
TGTGCCTGGAGTGTATTGTGGGGAGATAATTCACCCCTCCACTTT
>-|TRBV13|TRBJ2-7|-
CASGRGTYYEQYF
TGTGCCAGCGGTAGAGGAACATACTACGAGCAGTACTTC
>-|TRBV27|TRBJ2-4|TRBD1
CASSARTGNIQYF
TGTGCCAGCAGTGCGCGGACAGGGAACATTCAGTACTTC
>once|TRBV6-5|TRBJ2-2|TRBD1
CASSYSTTGVPGELFF
TGTGCCAGCAGTTACTCTACGACAGGGGTCCCCGGGGAGCTGTTTTTT
>-|TRBV27|TRBJ1-1|TRBD1
CASSPGGMNTEAFF
TGTGCCAGCAGCCCAGGGGGTATGAACACTGAAGCTTTCTTT
>-|TRBV27|TRBJ1-2|-
CASSGQRGYTF
TGTGCCAGCTCCGGACAGCGTGGCTACACCTTC
>-|TRBV14|TRBJ2-7|-
CASSLRGNKGYEQYF
TGTGCCAGCAGCCTACGGGGGAACAAGGGGTACGAGCAGTACTTC
>-|TRBV4-1|TRBJ2-5|TRBD1
CASSQGAGGSYGTQYF
TGCGCCAGCAGCCAAGGGGCAGGGGGTAGCTACGGGACCCAGTACTTC
>-|TRBV4-1|TRBJ2-2|TRBD2
CASSQDLAGSGELFF
TGCGCCAGCAGCCAAGATTTAGCGGGGAGCGGGGAGCTGTTTTTT
>-|TRBV27|TRBJ1-4|-
CASSRRTVPLEKLFF
TGTGCCAGCAGTAGGAGGACAGTGCCATTAGAAAAACTGTTTTTT
>-|TRBV14|TRBJ2-5|-
CASSHYVGHGQETQYF
TGTGCCAGCAGCCACTACGTGGGACACGGCCAAGAGACCCAGTACTTC
>-|TRBV25-1|TRBJ2-3|-
CASEEGIAQYF
TGTGCCAGCGAGGAGGGGATCGCGCAGTATTTT
>-|TRBV6-1|TRBJ1-3|-
CASSLGHFSGNTIYF
TGTGCCAGCAGTCTAGGACACTTCTCTGGAAACACCATATATTTT
>-|TRBV13|TRBJ2-7|-
CASANGNEQYF
TGTGCCAGCGCGAACGGTAACGAGCAGTACTTC
>-|TRBV11-3|TRBJ2-7|TRBD2
CASSSLESGVSYEQYF
TGTGCCAGCAGTTCCCTAGAGAGCGGGGTCTCCTACGAGCAGTACTTC
>once|TRBV10-3|TRBJ2-1|TRBD2
CAISESMTSGDYNEQFF
TGTGCCATCAGTGAGTCTATGACTAGCGGGGACTACAATGAGCAGTTCTTC
>-|TRBV7-8|TRBJ2-1|-
CASSLARALDNEQFF
TGTGCCAGCAGCTTAGCCCGAGCATTAGACAATGAGCAGTTCTTC
>-|TRBV4-1|TRBJ2-7|TRBD2
CASSQGASGSSYEQYF
TGCGCCAGCAGCCAAGGAGCTAGCGGAAGCTCCTACGAGCAGTACTTC
>-|TRBV27|TRBJ2-7|TRBD1
CASSESRDSVDEQYF
TGTGCCAGCAGTGAGTCCCGGGACAGCGTCGACGAGCAGTACTTC
>-|TRBV19|TRBJ2-3|TRBD2
CASIPGGLHTDTQYF
TGTGCCAGTATTCCGGGGGGACTCCACACAGATACGCAGTATTTT
>-|TRBV5-5|TRBJ2-2|TRBD2
CASSFGLAGGPNTGELFF
TGTGCCAGCAGCTTCGGACTAGCGGGGGGGCCGAACACCGGGGAGCTGTTTTTT
>-|TRBV9|TRBJ2-7|-
CASSVGRGPYEQYF
TGTGCCAGCAGCGTAGGGCGGGGACCTTACGAGCAGTACTTC
>-|TRBV13|TRBJ1-6|-
CASSASGGSSPLHF
TGTGCCAGCAGCGCCAGCGGGGGCAGTTCACCCCTCCACTTT
>-|TRBV13|TRBJ2-1|TRBD2
CASSRRGGLHEQFF
TGTGCCAGCAGCCGGCGGGGGGGGCTCCATGAGCAGTTCTTC
>few|TRBV7-9|TRBJ1-2|-
CASSLFPVDGYTF
TGTGCCAGCAGCTTATTCCCGGTGGATGGCTACACCTTC
>-|TRBV9|TRBJ1-4|-
CASSVDRENNEKLFF
TGTGCCAGCAGCGTAGACAGGGAGAATAATGAAAAACTGTTTTTT
>-|TRBV5-4|TRBJ1-1|-
CASSLKQGPLLTNTEAFF
TGTGCCAGCAGCTTGAAACAGGGACCCCTTCTAACGAACACTGAAGCTTTCTTT
>-|TRBV7-9|TRBJ2-1|TRBD2
CASSLDRLAADEQFF
TGTGCCAGCAGCTTGGATCGACTAGCGGCTGATGAGCAGTTCTTC
>-|TRBV5-6|TRBJ2-5|TRBD1
CASSFGTGPGAQYF
TGTGCCAGCAGCTTCGGGACAGGGCCGGGGGCCCAGTACTTC
>-|TRBV14|TRBJ2-7|-
CASSQDPRSYEQYF
TGTGCCAGCAGCCAAGATCCTAGGTCCTACGAGCAGTACTTC
>few|TRBV5-6|TRBJ1-5|-
CASSRSWAGAYSNQPQHF
TGTGCCAGCAGCCGGTCATGGGCAGGGGCTTATAGCAATCAGCCCCAGCATTTT
>-|TRBV2|TRBJ2-1|-
CALTLGGPRVNEQFF
TGTGCCCTTACGTTGGGGGGACCCCGAGTCAATGAGCAGTTCTTC
>few|TRBV19|TRBJ2-7|-
CASSIAGTPSWEQYF
TGTGCCAGTAGCATCGCCGGGACTCCGTCCTGGGAGCAGTACTTC
>-|TRBV6-5|TRBJ2-5|TRBD1
CASRIQGVGETQYF
TGTGCCAGCAGGATTCAGGGGGTTGGAGAGACCCAGTACTTC
>-|TRBV11-2|TRBJ1-3|TRBD1
CASRGTAGDTIYF
TGTGCCAGCAGAGGGACAGCTGGCGACACCATATATTTT
>-|TRBV9|TRBJ2-2|TRBD1
CASSTTTGLNTGELFF
TGTGCCAGCAGCACTACGACAGGGCTTAACACCGGGGAGCTGTTTTTT
>-|TRBV7-8|TRBJ1-4|-
CASSPSGGEDEKLFF
TGTGCCAGCAGCCCTAGTGGAGGGGAGGATGAAAAACTGTTTTTT
>-|TRBV10-3|TRBJ2-5|TRBD1
CAISGTGSRFETQYF
TGTGCCATCAGTGGGACAGGGTCTAGATTCGAGACCCAGTACTTC
>-|TRBV27|TRBJ2-7|-
CASRSGLPYEQYF
TGTGCCAGCAGGTCGGGACTTCCCTACGAGCAGTACTTC
>once|TRBV4-1|TRBJ2-5|-
CASSQGDSGVKLTETQYF
TGCGCCAGCAGCCAAGGGGATAGCGGAGTCAAACTTACGGAGACCCAGTACTTC
>-|TRBV15|TRBJ1-1|-
CATSRDRGANTEAFF
TGTGCCACCAGCAGAGACCGTGGGGCGAACACTGAAGCTTTCTTT
>-|TRBV11-2|TRBJ1-3|TRBD1
CASSATGTGNTIYF
TGTGCCAGCAGCGCGACAGGGACTGGAAACACCATATATTTT